Following are 26 T cell receptor beta chains from one sample sequenced in a study of neurological immune-mediated disorders. Time point given: longitudinal time-point 1 (baseline). TCRdb itself ran the 5' RACE reads through MiXCR, one entry per CDR3 protein. The profile shows 71,000 or so distinct CDR3 sequences, approximately 13% of them singletons. The sequenced sample consisted of PBMCs. The receptor set was obtained from a female donor with HTLV-1-associated myelopathy (HAM/TSP).

A single count supports this clonotype. The chain employs TRBV5-1 and TRBJ1-1, with 9 bases lining up with TRBD1. The germline gives CDR1 SGHRS, CDR2 YFSETQ. This CDR3 is 21 amino acids long. Unmatched junction bases numbered 18, after V lost 0 bases and J lost 0 bases. Here the CDR3 reads CASSLVGYSGQGVFVNTEAFF. CDR3 nucleotide sequence: TGCGCCAGCAGCTTGGTAGGGTACTCGGGACAGGGTGTGTTTGTGAACACTGAAGCTTTCTTT.

This clonotype was counted at least ten times. For the CDR3, the DNA is TGTGCCACCAGCAGAGGAGGGCCGGGGATCTCCTATGGCTACACCTTC. Translating gives CATSRGGPGISYGYTF. This rearrangement joins TRBV15 to TRBJ1-2; D is ambiguous. Germline CDR1 reads LNHNV; CDR2 reads YYDKDF (reference sequence). The CDR3 contains 16 residues. Trimming took 1 base from V and 4 from J, leaving 16 bases between them.

At least ten counts were recorded for this clonotype. The rearrangement joins TRBV5-1 to TRBJ1-4; D is possibly TRBD1 (6 bases). The V end was cut by 0 bases, the J end by 0 bases, with 6 bases between. From germline, CDR1 is SGHRS and CDR2 YFSETQ. The CDR3 contains 15 residues. The CDR3 protein is CASSLGQATNEKLFF. The DNA of the CDR3 is TGCGCCAGCAGCTTGGGACAGGCAACTAATGAAAAACTGTTTTTT.

In this sample, this clonotype turned up many times. This chain joins TRBV7-2 and TRBJ2-5; no reliable D call. V lost 5 bases, J lost 1 base, and 5 bases lay in between. There are 12 residues in the CDR3. Germline values: CDR1 SGHTA, CDR2 FQGNSA. CDR3 amino acids: CASSSIQETQYF. CDR3 bases: TGTGCCAGCAGCAGTATCCAAGAGACCCAGTACTTC. The full variable domain, its missing parts supplied by reference TRBV7-2 and TRBJ2-5, is GAGVSQSPSNKVTEKGKDVELRCDPISGHTALYWYRQSLGQGLEFLIYFQGNSAPDKSGLPSDRFSAERTGGSVSTLTIQRTQQEDSAVYLCASSSIQETQYFGPGTRLLVL.

Many counts were recorded for this clonotype. The chain couples TRBV20-1 to TRBJ1-2, with D possibly matching TRBD1 (5 bases). Germline V gene sequence: CDR1 DFQATT, CDR2 SNEGSKA (reference sequence). With 0 bases removed from V and 8 bases from J, the gap between germline ends came to 16 bases. The CDR3 spans 14 residues. CDR3 in DNA: TGCAGTGCTAGAGACACGGGACTCTCGGCGGGCTACACCTTC. This gives the protein CSARDTGLSAGYTF.

This clonotype was found many times. This chain joins TRBV4-1 and TRBJ1-5; TRBD1 is a possible D gene (5 bases). Germline values: CDR1 MGHRA, CDR2 YSYEKL. V lost 0 bases and J 5 bases, leaving 14 bases between the germline ends. This CDR3 contains 16 residues. CDR3 DNA sequence: TGCGCCAGCAGCCAAGATCTGGGGGGGAATTATCAGCCCCAGCATTTT. It encodes CASSQDLGGNYQPQHF.

This clonotype was counted many times. The rearrangement uses TRBV4-1 and TRBJ2-1; D call uncertain. V lost 3 bases and J 0 bases, leaving 6 bases between the germline ends. Germline CDR1 is MGHRA and CDR2 is YSYEKL. CDR3 size: 14 residues. CDR3 in DNA: TGCGCCAGCAGCCATGGGAACTCCTACAATGAGCAGTTCTTC. As protein: CASSHGNSYNEQFF.

This clonotype was counted ten times or more. This chain joins TRBV5-5 and TRBJ1-1; D perhaps matches TRBD1 (5 bases). V dropped 4 bases and J dropped 3 bases, with 10 bases sitting between them. This CDR3 contains 13 residues. Germline CDR1 is SGHKS and CDR2 is YYEKEE (reference sequence). CDR3 protein: CASSSGGDTEAFF. In DNA form, the CDR3 reads TGTGCCAGCAGCAGTGGGGGGGACACTGAAGCTTTCTTT. The whole variable domain, remainder taken from reference TRBV5-5 and TRBJ1-1, is DAGVTQSPTHLIKTRGQQVTLRCSPISGHKSVSWYQQVLGQGPQFIFQYYEKEERGRGNFPDRFSARQFPNYSSELNVNALLLGDSALYLCASSSGGDTEAFFGQGTRLTVV.

Many counts were recorded for this clonotype. V gene TRBV5-1 combines with J gene TRBJ2-5; weak D call: TRBD1 (5 bases). There are 16 residues in the CDR3. V lost 2 bases and J 2 bases, leaving 16 bases between the germline ends. Germline CDR1 reads SGHRS; CDR2 reads YFSETQ. The CDR3 protein is CASSLGARLQQETQYF. The CDR3 bases are TGCGCCAGCAGCTTAGGGGCCCGATTACAACAAGAGACCCAGTACTTC.

This clonotype was detected ten times or more. This sequence joins TRBV29-1 and TRBJ2-3; no definite D call. Between the trimmed V and J ends, which lost 7 bases and 8 bases, there was a span of 13 bases. Germline assignment: CDR1 SQVTM and CDR2 ANQGSEA. The length of the CDR3 is 11 residues. The CDR3 coding sequence is TGCAGCGCCCCTACTGGGGTTACGCAGTATTTT. It translates to CSAPTGVTQYF.

This chain connects TRBV7-2 to TRBJ2-1, with D perhaps TRBD1 (6 bases). This CDR3 comprises 14 residues. Germline lookup yields CDR1 SGHTA and CDR2 FQGNSA. Trimming took 2 bases from V and 4 from J, leaving 9 bases between them. CDR3 region: CASSLTGTYNEQFF. CDR3 nucleotides: TGTGCCAGCAGCTTAACCGGGACATACAATGAGCAGTTCTTC.

On this clonotype: A much larger clone is a single base away; this may be a read error. This chain links TRBV7-2 with TRBJ2-6, with a weak D call TRBD1 (6 bases). With 1 base removed from V and 0 bases from J, the gap between germline ends came to 13 bases. CDR1 and CDR2 from the germline V gene are SGHTA and FQGNSA. The CDR3 runs 18 residues. CDR3 residues: CASSLVRGICSGANVLTF. Written as DNA, the CDR3 is TGTGCCAGCAGCTTAGTTAGGGGGATCTGCTCTGGGGCCAACGTCCTGACTTTC.

This clonotype has ten or more counts. J is TRBJ1-1 and V is TRBV3-1; D ambiguous. Germline V gene lookup returns CDR1 LGHDT and CDR2 YNNKEL (reference sequence). CDR3 length: 14 residues. Trimming stripped 1 base from V and 4 bases from J, with 10 bases between. The CDR3 is CASSQVKVVTEAFF. In DNA form, the CDR3 reads TGTGCCAGCAGCCAAGTAAAAGTCGTCACTGAAGCTTTCTTT.

The table lists this clonotype with many counts. The V and J genes are TRBV20-1 and TRBJ1-5; 7 nucleotides align to TRBD1. The CDR3 consists of 17 residues. CDR1 DFQATT and CDR2 SNEGSKA come from the germline V gene (reference sequence). Losses at the gene ends were 6 bases for V and 0 bases for J; bases not matched to a gene: 14. The CDR3 loop reads CSASRDSQGYSNQPQHF. The DNA of the CDR3 is TGCAGTGCAAGCCGGGACAGTCAAGGGTATAGCAATCAGCCCCAGCATTTT.

This clonotype was seen many times. The chain employs TRBV7-9 and TRBJ1-1; unclear D gene. The CDR3 runs to 12 residues. Germline-derived CDR1 and CDR2 are SEHNR and FQNEAQ (reference sequence). V lost 3 bases and J 6 bases, leaving 8 bases between the germline ends. The CDR3 region has the DNA TGTGCCAGCAGCTTCGGTTCCGCTGAAGCTTTCTTT. It codes for CASSFGSAEAFF.

The sample holds many counts of this clonotype. This chain links TRBV29-1 with TRBJ2-1, with D tentatively TRBD1 or TRBD2 (5 bases each). In germline, CDR1 is SQVTM, CDR2 ANQGSEA. The V and J ends lost 6 bases and 6 bases respectively, with 15 bases between them. The length of the CDR3 is 13 residues. CDR3 DNA: TGCAGCGTGATCCCCGGGGCCTTCAATGAGCAGTTCTTC. Translation gives CSVIPGAFNEQFF.

Comment on this clonotype: A read error is possible here, since a much larger clone lies one base away. Here the CDR3 reads CASSPIEGQETQYF. The CDR3 DNA sequence: TGTGCCAGCTCACCTATAGAGGGACAAGAGACCCAGTACTTC. The rearrangement uses TRBV18 and TRBJ2-5; TRBD2 might be the D (5 bases). Germline lookup yields CDR1 KGHSH and CDR2 LQKENI. This CDR3 spans 14 amino acids. V was trimmed by 3 bases and J by 2 bases, leaving 10 bases between them.

This chain links TRBV10-1 with TRBJ2-3; no definite D call. The V gene's germline CDR1 is WNHNN and CDR2 SYGVQD (reference sequence). V lost 1 base, J lost 3 bases, and 11 bases lay in between. The CDR3 runs 15 residues. CDR3 DNA: TGCGCCAGCAGTGAGTGGAGCAGCTTAACAGATACGCAGTATTTT. It is translated as CASSEWSSLTDTQYF.

This clonotype was seen at least ten times. The J gene is TRBJ2-2, the V gene TRBV5-1, with 9 bases aligning to TRBD1. Germline V gene lookup returns CDR1 SGHRS and CDR2 YFSETQ. The CDR3 is 18 residues long. V dropped 4 bases and J dropped 5; count of bases not matched to a gene: 15. CDR3 sequence: CASSTRDRASAGTGELFF. The CDR3 nucleotides are TGCGCCAGCAGCACCCGGGACAGGGCCTCCGCAGGGACCGGGGAGCTGTTTTTT.

V and J are TRBV7-2 and TRBJ2-1; weak D call: TRBD2 (6 bases). Germline-derived CDR1 and CDR2 are SGHTA and FQGNSA. Between the trimmed V and J ends, which lost 1 base and 4 bases, there was a span of 17 bases. CDR3 length: 17 amino acids. CDR3 coding DNA: TGTGCCAGCAGCTTAGTAGCTAGCGCTTCGTCTTACAATGAGCAGTTCTTC. It encodes CASSLVASASSYNEQFF.

This clonotype has ten or more counts. The CDR3 is CASRADRGVIVNTGELFF. In DNA form, the CDR3 reads TGTGCCAGCAGAGCGGACAGGGGGGTTATAGTGAACACCGGGGAGCTGTTTTTT. The chain uses TRBV28 and TRBJ2-2; 10 positions agree with TRBD1. J was trimmed by 1 base and V by 6 bases; bases with no gene match: 11. The CDR3 length is 18 residues. Germline V gives CDR1 MDHEN, CDR2 SYDVKM.

This chain links TRBV18 with TRBJ1-5; D may be TRBD1 (5 bases). CDR3 size: 12 residues. Germline CDR1 is KGHSH and CDR2 is LQKENI. V was clipped by 1 base and J by 9 bases, with 7 bases between them. The CDR3 nucleotides read TGTGCCAGCTCACCACGTAGGGGGCCCCAGCATTTT. Protein product: CASSPRRGPQHF.

This clonotype appeared once. The chain uses TRBV5-1 and TRBJ2-3; 7 bases line up with TRBD1. Germline V lookup: CDR1 SGHRS, CDR2 YFSETQ. V lost 4 bases, J lost 9 bases, and 5 bases stayed unmatched. The CDR3 consists of 12 residues. The CDR3 spells CASSIGQETQYF. The CDR3 region has the DNA TGCGCCAGCAGCATCGGACAGGAAACGCAGTATTTT.

This clonotype came up many times. V usage is TRBV20-1 and J usage is TRBJ2-3; D perhaps matches TRBD2 (7 bases). This CDR3 region has 16 residues. Germline V gene lookup returns CDR1 DFQATT and CDR2 SNEGSKA (reference sequence). Trimming left V 1 base short and J 0 bases short, with 14 bases between. The CDR3 is CSARAPGGVSTDTQYF. As DNA, the CDR3 is TGCAGTGCTAGAGCTCCGGGGGGCGTTAGCACAGATACGCAGTATTTT.

This clonotype was seen at least ten times. The chain has TRBV4-1 and TRBJ2-2; 7 bases match TRBD1. V lost 6 bases to trimming and J lost 8 bases; unmatched junction nucleotides: 9. CDR3 length: 14 amino acids. Germline CDR1 and CDR2: MGHRA and YSYEKL. In DNA form, the CDR3 reads TGCGCCAGCAGTGAGGGGACAGCATTGGGGGAGCTGTTTTTT. Translation gives CASSEGTALGELFF.

The sample holds many counts of this clonotype. The V gene is TRBV28, the J gene TRBJ1-3; D call uncertain. Germline CDR1 MDHEN, CDR2 SYDVKM. Trimming removed 7 bases at V and 1 base at J, with 8 bases between. CDR3 size: 13 residues. The chain's CDR3 is CASIWNSGNTIYF. CDR3 DNA sequence: TGTGCCAGCATATGGAATTCTGGAAACACCATATATTTT.